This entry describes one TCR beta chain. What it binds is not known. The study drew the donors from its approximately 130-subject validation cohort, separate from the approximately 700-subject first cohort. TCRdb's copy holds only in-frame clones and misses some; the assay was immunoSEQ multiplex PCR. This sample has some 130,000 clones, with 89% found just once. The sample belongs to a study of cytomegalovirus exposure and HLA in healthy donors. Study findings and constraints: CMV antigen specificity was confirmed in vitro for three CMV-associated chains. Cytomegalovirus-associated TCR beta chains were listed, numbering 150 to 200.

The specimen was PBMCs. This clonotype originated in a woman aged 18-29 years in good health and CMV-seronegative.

CDR3 loop: CASSAEERTNSPLHF. DNA for the CDR3: TGTGCCAGCAGCGCGGAGGAACGGACTAATTCACCCCTCCACTTT. The chain couples TRBV9 to TRBJ1-6; D call uncertain. V lost 3 bases to trimming and J lost 6 bases, with 13 bases between them. Per the germline V gene, CDR1 is SGDLS and CDR2 is YYNGEE. This CDR3 contains 15 residues.